The clone carrying this T cell receptor (beta chain) came up a few times. This CDR3 has 13 amino acids. V lost 5 bases, J lost 2 bases, and 9 bases lay in between. Germline loops: CDR1 KGHSH, CDR2 LQKENI. The sample is drawn from a study of somatic mutations in cytotoxic T cells in rheumatoid arthritis. Positive selection using magnetic beads isolated the CD4+ and CD8+ cells (purity was checked by flow cytometry). Only in-frame clones appear in the TCRdb table, and some are missing; sequencing was by immunoSEQ multiplex PCR. The table records over 10,000 clones, 80% of them present only once. The receptor was isolated from a man in his fifties or sixties in good health. The source material was CD8+ T cells sorted from blood. The chain employs TRBV18 and TRBJ1-2, with TRBD1 as a possible D gene (5 bases). The CDR3 sequence is CASSSDSNYGYTF. The CDR3 nucleotides are TGTGCCAGCTCATCCGACAGCAACTATGGCTACACCTTC.